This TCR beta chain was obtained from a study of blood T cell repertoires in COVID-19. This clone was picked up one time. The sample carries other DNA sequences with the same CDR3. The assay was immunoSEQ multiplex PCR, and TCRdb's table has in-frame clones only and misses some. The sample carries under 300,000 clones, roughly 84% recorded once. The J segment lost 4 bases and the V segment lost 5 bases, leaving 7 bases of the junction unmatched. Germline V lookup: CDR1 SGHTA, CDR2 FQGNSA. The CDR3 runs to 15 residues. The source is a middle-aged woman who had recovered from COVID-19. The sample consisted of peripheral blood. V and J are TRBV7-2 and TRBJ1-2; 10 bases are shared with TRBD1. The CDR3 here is CASSLDRGRSYGYTF. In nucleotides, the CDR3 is TGTGCCAGCAGCCTCGACAGGGGGCGGTCCTATGGCTACACCTTC.